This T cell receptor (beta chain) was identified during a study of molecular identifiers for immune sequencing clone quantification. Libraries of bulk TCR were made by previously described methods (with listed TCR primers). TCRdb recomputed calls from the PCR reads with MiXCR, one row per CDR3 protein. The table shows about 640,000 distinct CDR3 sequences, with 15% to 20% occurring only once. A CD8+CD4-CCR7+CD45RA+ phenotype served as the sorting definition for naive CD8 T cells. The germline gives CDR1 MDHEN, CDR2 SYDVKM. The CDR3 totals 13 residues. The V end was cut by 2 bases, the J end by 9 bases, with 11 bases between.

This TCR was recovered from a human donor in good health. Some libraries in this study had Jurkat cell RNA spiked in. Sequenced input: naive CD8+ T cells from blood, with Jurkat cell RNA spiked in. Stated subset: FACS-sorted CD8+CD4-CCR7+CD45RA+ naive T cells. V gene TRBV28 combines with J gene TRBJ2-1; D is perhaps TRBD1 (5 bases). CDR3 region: CASSLQGLGEQFF. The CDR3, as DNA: TGTGCCAGCAGTTTACAGGGCTTGGGTGAGCAGTTCTTC. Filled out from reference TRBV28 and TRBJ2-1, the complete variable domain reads DVKVTQSSRYLVKRTGEKVFLECVQDMDHENMFWYRQDPGLGLRLIYFSYDVKMKEKGDIPEGYSVSREKKERFSLILESASTNQTSMYLCASSLQGLGEQFFGPGTRLTVL.